This passage covers 14 T cell receptor beta chains from one sample sequenced in a study of control samples from healthy donors and cancer patients. The assay was immunoSEQ multiplex PCR, and TCRdb's table has in-frame clones only and misses some. The sample records fewer than 300,000 clones, over 70% being singletons. Sequencing used PBMCs. All receptors come from a woman between 55 and 75 years old with lung cancer.

This sequence joins TRBV5-1 and TRBJ2-1, with 13 bases fitting TRBD2. This CDR3 comprises 15 residues. The V segment lost 3 bases and the J segment 8 bases; nucleotides outside the gene matches: 5. Germline loops: CDR1 SGHRS, CDR2 YFSETQ. CDR3 bases: TGCGCCAGCAGCTCCGGGACTAGCGGGGTGGATGAGCAGTTCTTC. Its protein product is CASSSGTSGVDEQFF.

CDR3 bases: TGCGCCAGCAGCCAGCTACCGGTGGGGACAGGGGTCCAGCCCCAGCATTTT. This codes for CASSQLPVGTGVQPQHF. The chain carries TRBV4-1 and TRBJ1-5, with 10 bases aligning to TRBD1. J lost 7 bases, V lost 3 bases, and 12 bases had no gene match. CDR3 length: 17 amino acids. CDR1 is MGHRA, CDR2 YSYEKL, per germline.

This chain joins TRBV2 and TRBJ1-5; D is unresolved. Trimming cost V 2 bases and J 0 bases, with 8 bases left between them. Germline assignment: CDR1 SNHLY and CDR2 FYNNEI. This CDR3 comprises 15 residues. In DNA, the CDR3 is TGTGCCAGCAGTGAATTTAGGTATAGCAATCAGCCCCAGCATTTT. Protein: CASSEFRYSNQPQHF. Using reference TRBV2 and TRBJ1-5 for the parts outside the CDR3, the full variable domain is EPEVTQTPSHQVTQMGQEVILRCVPISNHLYFYWYRQILGQKVEFLVSFYNNEISEKSEIFDDQFSVERPDGSNFTLKIRSTKLEDSAMYFCASSEFRYSNQPQHFGDGTRLSIL.

The chain joins TRBV20-1 to TRBJ1-4; D is uncertain. In germline, CDR1 is DFQATT, CDR2 SNEGSKA (reference sequence). The V gene lost 3 bases and the J gene lost 1 base, with 6 bases spanning the gap. The CDR3 length is 13 residues. Written as DNA, the CDR3 is TGCAGTGCTAGTTTGCAAACTAATGAAAAACTGTTTTTT. This codes for CSASLQTNEKLFF.

The genes are TRBV7-9 and TRBJ1-3; D is unresolved. With 6 bases removed from V and 4 bases from J, the gap between germline ends came to 10 bases. Germline CDR1 reads SEHNR; CDR2 reads FQNEAQ (reference sequence). This CDR3 spans 13 amino acids. The CDR3 region has the DNA TGTGCCAGCAGAACCCAATCGGGAAACACCATATATTTT. This codes for CASRTQSGNTIYF.

The chain employs TRBV6-1 and TRBJ2-4; D uncertain. The CDR3 has 11 residues. The germline V and J ends were trimmed by 0 bases and 8 bases, with 2 bases remaining between them. CDR1 is MNHNS and CDR2 is SASEGT in the germline V gene. This chain's CDR3 is CASSEAYIQYF. The CDR3 DNA sequence: TGTGCCAGCAGTGAAGCGTACATTCAGTACTTC.

The chain joins TRBV20-1 to TRBJ1-2; the match to TRBD1 covers 7 bases. Looked up from germline, CDR1 is DFQATT and CDR2 is SNEGSKA (reference sequence). The CDR3 has 11 amino acids. V was clipped by 5 bases and J by 8 bases; unmatched bases: 5. The CDR3: CSAGQAGGYTF. CDR3 nucleotides: TGCAGTGCTGGACAGGCGGGGGGCTACACCTTC.

The chain is built from TRBV28 and TRBJ1-5, with D unclear. This CDR3 region has 14 residues. Germline V gives CDR1 MDHEN, CDR2 SYDVKM. Trimming cost V 1 base and J 4 bases, with 8 bases left between them. CDR3 coding DNA: TGTGCCAGCAGTTTATCGGGGATTAATCAGCCCCAGCATTTT. Translation: CASSLSGINQPQHF.

This sequence joins TRBV5-6 and TRBJ1-3; 7 nucleotides match TRBD1. Germline V gives CDR1 SGHDT, CDR2 YYEEEE. The V gene end was trimmed by 4 bases and the J gene end by 0 bases; junction bases not matched to a gene: 4. This CDR3 contains 15 residues. CDR3 residues: CASSLGQASGNTIYF. The CDR3 DNA reads as TGTGCCAGCAGCCTAGGACAGGCCTCTGGAAACACCATATATTTT.

This chain connects TRBV5-1 to TRBJ2-7, with TRBD1 matching 9 bases. V lost 4 bases and J lost 3; bases outside the gene matches: 5. This CDR3 is 14 amino acids long. Germline V lookup: CDR1 SGHRS, CDR2 YFSETQ. DNA for the CDR3: TGCGCCAGCAGCGTGACAGGGGGTGACTACGAGCAGTACTTC. It is translated as CASSVTGGDYEQYF.

This clone was detected a few times. The chain uses TRBV4-1 and TRBJ2-1; 7 bases line up with TRBD1. This CDR3 has 16 amino acids. In germline, CDR1 is MGHRA, CDR2 YSYEKL. V was clipped by 0 bases and J by 5 bases; unmatched bases: 7. Here the CDR3 reads CASSQDRDRAHNEQFF. CDR3 in DNA: TGCGCCAGCAGCCAAGATAGAGACAGGGCGCACAATGAGCAGTTCTTC.

This clone came up a few times. As DNA, the CDR3 is TGTGCCAGCAGTCCTCGCGCGATAGCGGGGGCCTCCGAGCAGTACTTC. Translation gives CASSPRAIAGASEQYF. This chain links TRBV28 with TRBJ2-7; 9 nucleotides match TRBD2. This CDR3 is built from 16 residues. CDR1 is MDHEN, CDR2 SYDVKM, per germline. The V and J ends lost 5 bases and 6 bases, in that order; junction bases with no gene match: 14. The full variable domain, with the rest looked up from reference TRBV28 and TRBJ2-7, is DVKVTQSSRYLVKRTGEKVFLECVQDMDHENMFWYRQDPGLGLRLIYFSYDVKMKEKGDIPEGYSVSREKKERFSLILESASTNQTSMYLCASSPRAIAGASEQYFGPGTRLTVT.

As for this clone: The identical CDR3 is also encoded by other nucleotide sequences in the sample. The J gene is TRBJ2-7, the V gene TRBV5-1, with 7 positions matching TRBD2. The CDR3 is 13 amino acids. The germline gives CDR1 SGHRS, CDR2 YFSETQ. V gave up 4 bases and J gave up 0 bases; unmatched junction bases: 1. In DNA, the CDR3 is TGCGCCAGCAGCCTAGCGGCCTCCTACGAGCAGTACTTC. Protein sequence: CASSLAASYEQYF. Supplemented by reference TRBV5-1 and TRBJ2-7, the full variable domain reads KAGVTQTPRYLIKTRGQQVTLSCSPISGHRSVSWYQQTPGQGLQFLFEYFSETQRNKGNFPGRFSGRQFSNSRSEMNVSTLELGDSALYLCASSLAASYEQYFGPGTRLTVT.

The chain couples TRBV21-1 to TRBJ1-2. TRBV21-1 is shown as a pseudogene. This CDR3 region has 13 residues. CDR3 DNA: TGTGCCAGCAGCAATGAGGGAGCGAAGGGCTACACCTTC. It encodes CASSNEGAKGYTF.